The 20 T cell receptor beta chains reported below all come from one sample, sequenced in a study of response to subunit inactivated influenza vaccine (dated by TCRdb to about 2018). The library was obtained by RT-PCR. The data were produced on an Illumina HiSeq 2500. TCRdb reprocessing: public reads trimmed at Q25 with fastp, clones called with MiXCR, in-frame beta chains kept. Records with the same CDR3 protein are collapsed into one entry carrying the most frequent genes and DNA. The sample records some 500,000 distinct CDR3 sequences, 10% to 15% of which are singletons. Together, the top ten hold about an eighth of the sample. Explained via the paper, the time point label denotes: approximately 45 days after influenza vaccine administration. The source material was PBMCs from blood, sampled 45 days after vaccination. The receptors shown here come from a middle-aged man who received an inactivated influenza vaccine. Donor details come from another sample of the same person, matched by shared clones.

This clonotype was detected a few times. J is TRBJ2-6 and V is TRBV11-1, with a weak D call TRBD1 (5 bases). Germline assignment: CDR1 SGHAT and CDR2 FQDESV (reference sequence). This CDR3 spans 20 amino acids. V was trimmed by 2 bases and J by 0 bases, leaving 20 bases between them. In DNA form, the CDR3 reads TGTGCCAGCAGCTTATCATCGACACGGTTGGGGCCCTCTGGGGCCAACGTCCTGACTTTC. Its translation: CASSLSSTRLGPSGANVLTF.

The chain couples TRBV7-2 to TRBJ2-7; maybe TRBD1 (6 bases). The CDR3 loop spans 14 amino acids. V lost 8 bases and J 6 bases, leaving 20 bases between the germline ends. From germline, CDR1 is SGHTA and CDR2 FQGNSA. CDR3 amino acids: CASAPGQGSREQYF. CDR3 sequence (DNA): TGTGCCAGCGCCCCTGGGCAGGGGTCTCGCGAGCAGTACTTC.

This clonotype was seen a few times. The chain joins TRBV20-1 to TRBJ2-2, with D unresolved. Trimming pared 3 bases from V and 5 bases from J, leaving 13 bases between. CDR3 length: 14 residues. Germline V gives CDR1 DFQATT, CDR2 SNEGSKA (reference sequence). In nucleotides, the CDR3 is TGCAGTGCTAGTTCTGGGCAGCTAACCGGGGAGCTGTTTTTT. As protein: CSASSGQLTGELFF.

In regard to this clonotype: A much larger clone lies a single base off, so this may be a read error. The chain combines TRBV6-1 with TRBJ2-1, with no clear D. The CDR3 runs to 15 residues. Trimming took off 10 bases at V and 0 bases at J, with 16 bases between the two ends. Germline loops: CDR1 MNHNS, CDR2 SASEGT. CDR3 nucleotide sequence: TGTGCCAACAGCCTCGGCCCGCGCTCCTACAATGAGCAGTTCTTC. It specifies CANSLGPRSYNEQFF.

This clonotype has only a few counts. For the CDR3, the DNA is TGTGCCACCAGTGATTGGGCAGCCACAGATACGCAGTATTTT. Its translation is CATSDWAATDTQYF. The chain uses TRBV24-1 and TRBJ2-3, with D uncertain. Germline-derived CDR1 and CDR2 are KGHDR and SFDVKD. Trimming removed 2 bases at V and 2 bases at J, with 7 bases between. This CDR3 has 14 amino acids.

The chain couples TRBV5-1 to TRBJ2-2; D gene uncertain. This CDR3 region has 15 residues. V was shortened by 5 bases and J by 0 bases, with 11 bases between the two germline ends. Germline CDR1 reads SGHRS; CDR2 reads YFSETQ. The CDR3 bases are TGCGCCAGCAGGGGCGGACGGGCGAACACCGGGGAGCTGTTTTTT. It yields the protein CASRGGRANTGELFF. The full variable domain, its missing parts supplied by reference TRBV5-1 and TRBJ2-2, is KAGVTQTPRYLIKTRGQQVTLSCSPISGHRSVSWYQQTPGQGLQFLFEYFSETQRNKGNFPGRFSGRQFSNSRSEMNVSTLELGDSALYLCASRGGRANTGELFFGEGSRLTVL.

V is TRBV12-3 or TRBV12-4 and J is TRBJ2-5; the D is unclear. The CDR3 length is 13 residues. Trimming took off 6 bases at V and 4 bases at J, with 12 bases between the two ends. This CDR3 is CASRDLVAETQYF. DNA of the CDR3: TGTGCCAGCAGGGACCTTGTGGCAGAGACCCAGTACTTC.

This clonotype was seen only a few times. CDR3 DNA sequence: TGTGCCAGCAGCTTAGCAGCCGGGACAGCGAGTTCTAACTATGGCTACACCTTC. It specifies CASSLAAGTASSNYGYTF. The chain uses TRBV7-2 and TRBJ1-2; 7 nucleotides agree with TRBD1. The V segment lost 0 bases and the J segment 0 bases; nucleotides outside the gene matches: 10. The germline CDR1 and CDR2 sequences are SGHTA and FQGNSA. The CDR3 length is 18 residues.

The gene calls are TRBV15 and TRBJ2-2, with D uncertain. This CDR3 contains 14 residues. Trimming stripped 5 bases from V and 4 bases from J, with 11 bases between. Per the germline V gene, CDR1 is LNHNV and CDR2 is YYDKDF (reference sequence). The CDR3: CATSPDLLTGELFF. CDR3 nucleotides: TGTGCCACCAGCCCAGACTTACTCACCGGGGAGCTGTTTTTT.

This clonotype was counted at least ten times. The V gene is TRBV7-6, the J gene TRBJ1-2; D unresolved. The CDR3 runs to 15 residues. CDR1 and CDR2 from the germline V gene are SGHVS and FNYEAQ. Deletions cut 0 bases from V and 6 bases from J, with 14 bases between. DNA for the CDR3: TGTGCCAGCAGCTTAGCCGCGGCGGCGTCGGATGGCTACACCTTC. This codes for CASSLAAAASDGYTF.

This clonotype has ten or more counts. J is TRBJ1-6 and V is TRBV12-3 or TRBV12-4; TRBD1 agrees at 10 bases. The CDR3 runs to 15 residues. With V trimmed by 6 bases and J by 10 bases, 9 bases remained unmatched. This chain's CDR3 is CASRETGGAGSPLHF. CDR3 DNA: TGTGCCAGCAGGGAGACAGGGGGCGCAGGATCACCCCTCCACTTT.

This sequence joins TRBV5-1 and TRBJ2-1; 10 bases line up with TRBD2. The CDR3 has 16 residues. The germline V gene encodes CDR1 SGHRS and CDR2 YFSETQ. With V trimmed by 0 bases and J by 7 bases, 7 bases remained unmatched. The CDR3 region is CASSLGASGGSNEQFF. In nucleotides, the CDR3 is TGCGCCAGCAGCTTGGGAGCTAGCGGGGGATCAAATGAGCAGTTCTTC.

This chain uses TRBV12-3 or TRBV12-4 with TRBJ2-1; D is undetermined. Trimming removed 3 bases from V and 0 bases from J, with 18 bases in between. This CDR3 has 18 residues. This CDR3 is CASSFLGPSGPSYNEQFF. CDR3 bases: TGTGCCAGCAGTTTCCTTGGCCCCTCCGGCCCCTCCTACAATGAGCAGTTCTTC.

This chain connects TRBV27 to TRBJ2-2, with no clear D. Trimming left V 0 bases short and J 8 bases short, with 16 bases between. CDR3 size: 16 residues. Germline CDR1 is MNHEY and CDR2 is SMNVEV (reference sequence). The CDR3 protein is CASSLSARQLRGELFF. CDR3 bases: TGTGCCAGCAGTTTATCGGCCAGGCAACTAAGGGGGGAGCTGTTTTTT.

This clonotype was seen repeatedly, ten times or more. This chain links TRBV29-1 with TRBJ2-7, with D perhaps matching TRBD1 or TRBD2 (5 bases each). Germline CDR1 reads SQVTM; CDR2 reads ANQGSEA. This CDR3 spans 11 amino acids. Trimming pared 7 bases from V and 4 bases from J, leaving 11 bases between. The CDR3 loop is CSAGTDYEQYF. CDR3 DNA sequence: TGCAGCGCCGGGACCGATTACGAGCAGTACTTC.

The J gene is TRBJ1-2, the V gene TRBV5-4; D is unclear. The CDR3 is 14 residues long. V dropped 3 bases and J dropped 7 bases, with 16 bases sitting between them. CDR1 SGHNT and CDR2 YYREEE come from the germline V gene (reference sequence). The CDR3 bases are TGTGCCAGCAGCTACGAGAGAGTCGGTAGTGGCTACACCTTC. This sequence encodes CASSYERVGSGYTF.

This sequence joins TRBV21-1 and TRBJ2-4; TRBD1 is taken as the D call from the table, unchecked against the DNA. TRBV21-1 is given as a pseudogene. The CDR3 is 16 amino acids. CDR3 coding DNA: TGTGCCAGCAGCAAGCCAAACGACAGGACCAAAAACATTCAGTACTTC. Encoded protein: CASSKPNDRTKNIQYF.

This clonotype was seen only a few times. This rearrangement joins TRBV5-1 to TRBJ2-3; D is uncertain. From germline, CDR1 is SGHRS and CDR2 YFSETQ. This CDR3 contains 15 residues. The ends were cut back, 1 base at V and 4 bases at J, with 13 bases in the middle. CDR3 bases: TGCGCCAGCAGCTTGAGTGGCAAAAGTTCAGATACGCAGTATTTT. It specifies CASSLSGKSSDTQYF.

This clonotype was seen more than once but under ten times. The chain recombines TRBV7-6 with TRBJ1-1, with TRBD1 matching over 7 bases. Losses at the gene ends were 3 bases for V and 6 bases for J; bases not matched to a gene: 7. The CDR3 loop spans 14 amino acids. Germline values: CDR1 SGHVS, CDR2 FNYEAQ. CDR3 nucleotide sequence: TGTGCCAGCAGCTTGGGACAGCCCGTCTCTGAAGCTTTCTTT. Protein sequence: CASSLGQPVSEAFF.

The chain recombines TRBV20-1 with TRBJ2-3; 7 nucleotides match TRBD2. The CDR3 loop spans 15 amino acids. CDR1 is DFQATT, CDR2 SNEGSKA, per germline (reference sequence). The ends lost 1 base at V and 6 bases at J; junction bases unmatched: 10. The CDR3 is CSARGTGGLGDTQYF. The CDR3 DNA reads TGCAGTGCTAGAGGGACGGGGGGATTGGGGGATACGCAGTATTTT.